Below, one T cell receptor (beta chain) is given with its context. The antigen remains undetermined. This CDR3 spans 15 amino acids. CDR1 and CDR2 from the germline V gene are MNHEY and SVGAGI. With 5 bases clipped from V and 5 bases from J, the junction kept 9 bases outside the gene matches. This sample was taken from a study of PD-1 blockade in classical Hodgkin lymphoma. Study in general: Intravenous delivery of nivolumab at 3 mg/kg to patients occurred every 2 weeks.

Produced via immunoSEQ multiplex PCR; TCRdb's table is partial and in-frame only. The data show 100,000 or so clones, with about nine tenths seen just once and 2.9% held by the top ten. Notes on the study in general: It was among complete responders that baseline diversity resembled that of newly diagnosed patients. At baseline, newly diagnosed patients reportedly showed less TCR diversity than healthy donors. After ASCT, patients who started nivolumab under 1 year later were excluded.

Regarding time point: cycle 4 day 1 (C4D1), after less than seven weeks of nivolumab. Every patient experienced relapse after autologous stem cell transplantation, and brentuximab vedotin exposure varied. Specimen: peripheral blood mononuclear cells (PBMCs), collected before the fourth cycle of nivolumab. V usage is TRBV6-5 and J usage is TRBJ1-1; 9 bases are a match to TRBD1. The source of this sequence is a human donor with classical Hodgkin lymphoma. In DNA, the CDR3 is TGTGCCAGCAGTCCGGGGGACAGGGAAAAAACTGAAGCTTTCTTT. This gives the protein CASSPGDREKTEAFF.